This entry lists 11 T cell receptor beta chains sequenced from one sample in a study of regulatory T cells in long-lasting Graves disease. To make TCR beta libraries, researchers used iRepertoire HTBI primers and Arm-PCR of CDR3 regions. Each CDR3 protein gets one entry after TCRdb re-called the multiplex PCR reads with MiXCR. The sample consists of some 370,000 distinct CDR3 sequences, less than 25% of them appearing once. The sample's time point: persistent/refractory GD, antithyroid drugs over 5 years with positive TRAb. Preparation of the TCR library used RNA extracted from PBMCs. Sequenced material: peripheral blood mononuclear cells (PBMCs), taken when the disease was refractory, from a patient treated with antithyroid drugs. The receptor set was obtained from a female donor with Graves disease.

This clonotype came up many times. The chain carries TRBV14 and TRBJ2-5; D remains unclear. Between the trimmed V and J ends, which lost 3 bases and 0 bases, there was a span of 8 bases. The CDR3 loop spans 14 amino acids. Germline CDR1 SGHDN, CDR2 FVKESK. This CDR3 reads CASSHSWNQETQYF. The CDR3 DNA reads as TGTGCCAGCAGCCATTCGTGGAACCAAGAGACCCAGTACTTC.

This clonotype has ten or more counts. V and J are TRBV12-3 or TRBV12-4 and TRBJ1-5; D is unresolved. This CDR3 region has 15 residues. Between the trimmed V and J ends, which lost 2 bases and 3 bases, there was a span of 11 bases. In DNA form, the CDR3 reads TGTGCCAGCAGTTTATTTGAGGGCGCCAATCAGCCCCAGCATTTT. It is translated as CASSLFEGANQPQHF.

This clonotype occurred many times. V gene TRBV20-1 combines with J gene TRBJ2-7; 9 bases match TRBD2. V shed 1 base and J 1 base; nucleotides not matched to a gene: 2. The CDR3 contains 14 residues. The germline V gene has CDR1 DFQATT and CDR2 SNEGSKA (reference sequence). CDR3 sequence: CSARGGLASYEQYF. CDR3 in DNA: TGCAGTGCTAGAGGGGGACTAGCATCCTACGAGCAGTACTTC.

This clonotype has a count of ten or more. CDR3 coding DNA: TGTGCCAGCAGTTTGGTCCAAGAGGTCTATGGCTACACCTTC. Its translation is CASSLVQEVYGYTF. The chain uses TRBV28 and TRBJ1-2; D is unclear. Germline V CDR1 and CDR2: MDHEN, SYDVKM. The CDR3 is 14 amino acids. The V and J ends lost 3 bases and 4 bases respectively, with 12 bases between them.

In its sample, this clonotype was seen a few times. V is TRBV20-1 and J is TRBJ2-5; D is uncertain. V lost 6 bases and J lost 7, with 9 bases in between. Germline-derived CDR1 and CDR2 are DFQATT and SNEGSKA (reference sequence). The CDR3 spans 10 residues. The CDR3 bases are TGCAGTGCGGATCAGGTGACCCAGTACTTC. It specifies CSADQVTQYF.

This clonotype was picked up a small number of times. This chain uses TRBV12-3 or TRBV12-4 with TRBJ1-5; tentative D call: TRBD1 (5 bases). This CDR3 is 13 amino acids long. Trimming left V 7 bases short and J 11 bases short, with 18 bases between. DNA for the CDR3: TGTGCCAGCAACCATGGGGCCCACACGGCCCAGCATTTT. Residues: CASNHGAHTAQHF.

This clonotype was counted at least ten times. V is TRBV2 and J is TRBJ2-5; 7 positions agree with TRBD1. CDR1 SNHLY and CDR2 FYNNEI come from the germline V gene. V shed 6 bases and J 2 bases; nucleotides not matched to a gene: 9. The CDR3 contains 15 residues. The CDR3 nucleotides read TGTGCCAGCAGGCCTCCTCCGGGACAGCAAGAGACCCAGTACTTC. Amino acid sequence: CASRPPPGQQETQYF.

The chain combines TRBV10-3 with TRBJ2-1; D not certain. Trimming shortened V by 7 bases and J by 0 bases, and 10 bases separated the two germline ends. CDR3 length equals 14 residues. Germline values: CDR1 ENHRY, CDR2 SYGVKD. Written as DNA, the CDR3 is TGTGCCATCACCCCGGAAAGCTCCTACAATGAGCAGTTCTTC. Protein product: CAITPESSYNEQFF.

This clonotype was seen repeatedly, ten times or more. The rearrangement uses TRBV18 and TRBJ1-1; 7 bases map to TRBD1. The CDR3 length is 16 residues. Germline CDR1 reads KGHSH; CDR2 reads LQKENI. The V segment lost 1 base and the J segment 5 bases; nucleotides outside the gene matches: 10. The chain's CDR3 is CASSPRGTGVRTEAFF. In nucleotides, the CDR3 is TGTGCCAGCTCACCACGGGGAACAGGGGTGCGGACTGAAGCTTTCTTT.

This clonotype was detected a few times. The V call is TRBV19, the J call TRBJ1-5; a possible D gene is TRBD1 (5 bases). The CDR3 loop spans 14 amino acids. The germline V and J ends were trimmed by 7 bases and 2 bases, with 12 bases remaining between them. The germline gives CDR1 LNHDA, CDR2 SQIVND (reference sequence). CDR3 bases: TGTGCCAGTAAAACTGACAGTGGCAATCAGCCCCAGCATTTT. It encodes CASKTDSGNQPQHF.

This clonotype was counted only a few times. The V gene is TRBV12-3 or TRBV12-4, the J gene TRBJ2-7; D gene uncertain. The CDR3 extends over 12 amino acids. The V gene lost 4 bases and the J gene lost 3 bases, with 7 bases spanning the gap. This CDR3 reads CASSSRIYEQYF. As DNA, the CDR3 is TGTGCCAGCAGTTCTAGGATCTACGAGCAGTACTTC.